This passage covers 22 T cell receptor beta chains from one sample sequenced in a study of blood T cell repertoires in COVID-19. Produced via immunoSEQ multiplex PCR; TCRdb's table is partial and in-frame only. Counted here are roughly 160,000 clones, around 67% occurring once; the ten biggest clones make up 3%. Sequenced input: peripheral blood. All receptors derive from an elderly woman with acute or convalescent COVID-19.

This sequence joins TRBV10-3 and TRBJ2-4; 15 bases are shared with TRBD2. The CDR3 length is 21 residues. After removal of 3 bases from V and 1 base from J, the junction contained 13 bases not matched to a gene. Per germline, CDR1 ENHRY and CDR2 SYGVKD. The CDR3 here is CAISDLPGLAGGDGAKNIQYF. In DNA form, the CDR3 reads TGTGCCATCAGTGACCTACCCGGACTAGCGGGAGGGGACGGTGCCAAAAACATTCAGTACTTC.

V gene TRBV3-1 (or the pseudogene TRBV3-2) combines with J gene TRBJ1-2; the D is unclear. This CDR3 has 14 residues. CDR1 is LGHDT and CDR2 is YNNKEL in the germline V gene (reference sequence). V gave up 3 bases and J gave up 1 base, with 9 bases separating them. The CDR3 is CASSQSSGNYGYTF. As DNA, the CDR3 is TGTGCCAGCAGCCAGTCGTCCGGTAACTATGGCTACACCTTC.

The chain's CDR3 is CASSFNSGGRGEKLFF. CDR3 sequence (DNA): TGCGCCAGCAGCTTTAATTCGGGGGGAAGGGGTGAAAAACTGTTTTTT. The chain carries TRBV5-1 and TRBJ1-4; weak D call: TRBD1 (5 bases). Germline V lookup: CDR1 SGHRS, CDR2 YFSETQ. The CDR3 extends over 16 amino acids. The V gene lost 2 bases and the J gene lost 7 bases, with 18 bases spanning the gap.

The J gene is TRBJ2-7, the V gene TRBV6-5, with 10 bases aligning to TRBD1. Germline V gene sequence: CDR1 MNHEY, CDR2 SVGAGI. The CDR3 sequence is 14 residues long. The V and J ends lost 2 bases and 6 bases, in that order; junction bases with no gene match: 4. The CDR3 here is CASSYGTGDPEQYF. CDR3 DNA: TGTGCCAGCAGTTACGGGACAGGGGACCCCGAGCAGTACTTC.

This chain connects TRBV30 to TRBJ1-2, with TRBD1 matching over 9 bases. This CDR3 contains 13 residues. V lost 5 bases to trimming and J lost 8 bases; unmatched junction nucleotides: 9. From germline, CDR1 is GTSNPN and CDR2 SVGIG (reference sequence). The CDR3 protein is CAWGQQGAEGYTF. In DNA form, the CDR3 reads TGTGCCTGGGGCCAACAGGGGGCGGAAGGCTACACCTTC.

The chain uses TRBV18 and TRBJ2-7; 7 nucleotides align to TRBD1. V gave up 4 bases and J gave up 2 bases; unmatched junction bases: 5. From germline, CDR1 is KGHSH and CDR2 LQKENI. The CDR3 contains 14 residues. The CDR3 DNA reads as TGTGCCAGCTCACAGGGGGCCCAAACCTACGAGCAGTACTTC. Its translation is CASSQGAQTYEQYF.

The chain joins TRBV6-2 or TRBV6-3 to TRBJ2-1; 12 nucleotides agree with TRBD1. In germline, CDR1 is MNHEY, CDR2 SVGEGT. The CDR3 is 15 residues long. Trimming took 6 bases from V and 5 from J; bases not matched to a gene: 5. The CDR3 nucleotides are TGTGCCAGCAGCCTGGGACAGGGGGCGGACAATGAGCAGTTCTTC. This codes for CASSLGQGADNEQFF.

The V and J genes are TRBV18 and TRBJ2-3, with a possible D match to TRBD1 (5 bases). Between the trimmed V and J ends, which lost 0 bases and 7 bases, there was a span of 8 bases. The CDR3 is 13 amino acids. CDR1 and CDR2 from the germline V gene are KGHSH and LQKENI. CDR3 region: CASSPPGPYTQYF. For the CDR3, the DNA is TGTGCCAGCTCACCACCGGGGCCCTATACGCAGTATTTT.

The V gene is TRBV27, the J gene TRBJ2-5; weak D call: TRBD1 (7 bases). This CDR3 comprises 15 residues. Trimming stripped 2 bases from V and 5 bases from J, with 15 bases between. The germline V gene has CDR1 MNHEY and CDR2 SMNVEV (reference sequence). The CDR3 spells CASSLARAGGETQYF. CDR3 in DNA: TGTGCCAGCAGTTTAGCCCGAGCAGGGGGGGAGACCCAGTACTTC.

The CDR3 DNA reads TGTGCCAGCAGCTCCGGACTAGCGGGAGCCTACGAGCAGTACTTC. Residues: CASSSGLAGAYEQYF. V usage is TRBV7-9 and J usage is TRBJ2-7; 13 bases fit TRBD2. This CDR3 comprises 15 residues. The germline V gene encodes CDR1 SEHNR and CDR2 FQNEAQ (reference sequence). V lost 4 bases to trimming and J lost 2 bases; unmatched junction nucleotides: 2.

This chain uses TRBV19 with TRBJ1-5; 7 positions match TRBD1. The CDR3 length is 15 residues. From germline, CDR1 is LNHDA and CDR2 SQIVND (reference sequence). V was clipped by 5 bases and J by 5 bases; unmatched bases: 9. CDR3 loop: CASSPLGQPYQPQHF. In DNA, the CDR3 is TGTGCCAGTAGTCCCCTGGGACAGCCCTATCAGCCCCAGCATTTT.

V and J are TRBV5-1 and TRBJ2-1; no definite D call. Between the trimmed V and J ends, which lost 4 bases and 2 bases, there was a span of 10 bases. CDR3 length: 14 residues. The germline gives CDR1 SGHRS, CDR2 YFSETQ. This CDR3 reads CASSPVGPYNEQFF. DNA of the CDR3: TGCGCCAGCAGCCCTGTTGGGCCCTACAATGAGCAGTTCTTC. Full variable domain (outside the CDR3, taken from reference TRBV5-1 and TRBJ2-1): KAGVTQTPRYLIKTRGQQVTLSCSPISGHRSVSWYQQTPGQGLQFLFEYFSETQRNKGNFPGRFSGRQFSNSRSEMNVSTLELGDSALYLCASSPVGPYNEQFFGPGTRLTVL.

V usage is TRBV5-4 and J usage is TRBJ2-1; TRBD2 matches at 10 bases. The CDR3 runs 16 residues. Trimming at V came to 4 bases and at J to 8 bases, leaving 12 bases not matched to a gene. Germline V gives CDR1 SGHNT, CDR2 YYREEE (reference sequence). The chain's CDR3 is CASSPPGLAGADEQFF. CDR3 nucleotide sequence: TGTGCCAGCAGCCCCCCGGGCCTAGCGGGAGCAGATGAGCAGTTCTTC.

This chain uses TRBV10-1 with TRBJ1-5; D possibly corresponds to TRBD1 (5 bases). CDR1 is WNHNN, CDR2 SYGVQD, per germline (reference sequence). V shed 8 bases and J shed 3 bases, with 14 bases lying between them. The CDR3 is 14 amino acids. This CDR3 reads CASGPRGLNQPQHF. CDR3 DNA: TGCGCCAGCGGCCCTAGGGGACTCAATCAGCCCCAGCATTTT.

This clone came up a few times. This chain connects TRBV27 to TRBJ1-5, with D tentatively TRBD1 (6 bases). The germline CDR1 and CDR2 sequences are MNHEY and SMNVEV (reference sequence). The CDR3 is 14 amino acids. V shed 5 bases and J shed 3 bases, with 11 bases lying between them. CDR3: CASSPQGLNQPQHF. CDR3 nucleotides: TGTGCCAGCAGTCCACAGGGCCTCAATCAGCCCCAGCATTTT.

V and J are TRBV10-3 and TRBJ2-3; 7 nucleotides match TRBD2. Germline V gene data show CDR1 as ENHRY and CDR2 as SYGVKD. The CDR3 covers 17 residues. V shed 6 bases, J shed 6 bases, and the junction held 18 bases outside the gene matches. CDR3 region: CAISGRSDVAGRDTQYF. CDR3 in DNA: TGTGCCATCAGCGGGAGGTCTGATGTGGCGGGTAGGGATACGCAGTATTTT.

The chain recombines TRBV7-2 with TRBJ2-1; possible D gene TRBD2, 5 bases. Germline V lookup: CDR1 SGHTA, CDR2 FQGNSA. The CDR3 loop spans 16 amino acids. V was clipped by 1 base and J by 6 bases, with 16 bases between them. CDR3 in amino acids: CASSLVMREFGNEQFF. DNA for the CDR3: TGTGCCAGCAGCTTAGTTATGAGGGAGTTCGGCAATGAGCAGTTCTTC.

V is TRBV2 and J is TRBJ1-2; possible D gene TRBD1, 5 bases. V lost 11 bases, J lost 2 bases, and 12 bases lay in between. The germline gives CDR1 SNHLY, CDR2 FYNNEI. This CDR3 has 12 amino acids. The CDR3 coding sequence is TGTGCCCAGCAGGGAGGGAACTATGGCTACACCTTC. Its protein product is CAQQGGNYGYTF. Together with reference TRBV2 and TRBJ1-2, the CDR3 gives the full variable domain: EPEVTQTPSHQVTQMGQEVILRCVPISNHLYFYWYRQILGQKVEFLVSFYNNEISEKSEIFDDQFSVERPDGSNFTLKIRSTKLEDSAMYFCAQQGGNYGYTFGSGTRLTVV.

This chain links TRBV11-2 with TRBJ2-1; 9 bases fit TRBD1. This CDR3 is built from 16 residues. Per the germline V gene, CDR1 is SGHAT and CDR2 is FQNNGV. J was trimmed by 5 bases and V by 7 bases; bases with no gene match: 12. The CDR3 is CASKNRGRVIHNEQFF. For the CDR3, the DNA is TGTGCCAGCAAAAACAGGGGGCGGGTTATCCACAATGAGCAGTTCTTC.

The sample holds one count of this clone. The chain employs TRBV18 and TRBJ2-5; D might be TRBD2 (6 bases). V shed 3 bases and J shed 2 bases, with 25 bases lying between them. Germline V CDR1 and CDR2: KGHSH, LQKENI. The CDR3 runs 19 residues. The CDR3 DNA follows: TGTGCCAGCTCACCCCCGAGCCACCTCGCGCGCGGAGGGCAAGAGACCCAGTACTTC. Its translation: CASSPPSHLARGGQETQYF.

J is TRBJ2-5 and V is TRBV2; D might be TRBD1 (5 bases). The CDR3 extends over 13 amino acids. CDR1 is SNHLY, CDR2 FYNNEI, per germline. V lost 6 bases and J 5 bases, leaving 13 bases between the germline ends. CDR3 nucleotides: TGTGCCAGCAGGGGGCCTGGTCCGGAGACCCAGTACTTC. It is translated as CASRGPGPETQYF. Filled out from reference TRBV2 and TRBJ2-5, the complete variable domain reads EPEVTQTPSHQVTQMGQEVILRCVPISNHLYFYWYRQILGQKVEFLVSFYNNEISEKSEIFDDQFSVERPDGSNFTLKIRSTKLEDSAMYFCASRGPGPETQYFGPGTRLLVL.

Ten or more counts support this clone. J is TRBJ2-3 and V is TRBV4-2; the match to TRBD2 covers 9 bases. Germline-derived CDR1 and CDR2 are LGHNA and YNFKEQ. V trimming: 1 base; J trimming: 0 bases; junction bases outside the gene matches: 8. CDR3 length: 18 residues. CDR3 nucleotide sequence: TGTGCCAGCAGCCAAGCGGGAACTAGCGGGTTAAGCACAGATACGCAGTATTTT. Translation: CASSQAGTSGLSTDTQYF.